The 19 T cell receptor beta chains below all came from one sample that was sequenced in a study of a mutant IDH1 vaccine in newly diagnosed glioma. Their antigens remain unidentified. Described time point: week 35, safety follow-up. Every vaccination contained 300 ug of the mutant IDH1 20-mer peptide and was paired with topical imiquimod. Here immunoSEQ multiplex PCR was the method, and the copy in TCRdb shows in-frame clones only, minus some. The data hold about 60,000 clones, with around 84% observed a single time. This sample comprised PBMCs, obtained from a glioma patient whose treatment included an IDH1 peptide vaccine. The receptors originated from a young man with glioma.

The rearrangement uses TRBV5-1 and TRBJ1-2, with D perhaps matching TRBD1 (6 bases). The ends were cut back, 4 bases at V and 2 bases at J, with 12 bases in the middle. Germline V CDR1 and CDR2: SGHRS, YFSETQ. This CDR3 is 14 amino acids long. CDR3 coding DNA: TGCGCCAGCAGCCCAGGGGAAAGGAACTATGGCTACACCTTC. This codes for CASSPGERNYGYTF. The entire variable domain, with the rest obtained from reference TRBV5-1 and TRBJ1-2, is as follows: KAGVTQTPRYLIKTRGQQVTLSCSPISGHRSVSWYQQTPGQGLQFLFEYFSETQRNKGNFPGRFSGRQFSNSRSEMNVSTLELGDSALYLCASSPGERNYGYTFGSGTRLTVV.

V and J are TRBV5-1 and TRBJ2-2; 7 nucleotides align to TRBD1. Trimming took 4 bases from V and 6 from J; bases not matched to a gene: 9. Germline-derived CDR1 and CDR2 are SGHRS and YFSETQ. The CDR3 is 15 amino acids. CDR3 loop: CASSPGQPAPGELFF. CDR3 sequence (DNA): TGCGCCAGCAGCCCGGGACAGCCGGCTCCCGGGGAGCTGTTTTTT.

This chain links TRBV28 with TRBJ1-1; a weak D match, TRBD1 (5 bases). Looked up from germline, CDR1 is MDHEN and CDR2 is SYDVKM. CDR3 length equals 13 residues. V gave up 7 bases and J gave up 1 base, with 10 bases separating them. CDR3 residues: CASITGPNTEAFF. The CDR3 DNA sequence: TGTGCCAGCATTACGGGACCGAACACTGAAGCTTTCTTT.

V gene TRBV9 combines with J gene TRBJ1-2; unclear D gene. V was cut by 2 bases and J by 2 bases, with 13 bases left in between. The CDR3 loop spans 15 amino acids. Germline lookup yields CDR1 SGDLS and CDR2 YYNGEE. CDR3 coding DNA: TGTGCCAGCAGCGTGGATCCGACATCAAACTATGGCTACACCTTC. Translated: CASSVDPTSNYGYTF. The variable domain in full, with the rest retrieved from reference TRBV9 and TRBJ1-2, is DSGVTQTPKHLITATGQRVTLRCSPRSGDLSVYWYQQSLDQGLQFLIQYYNGEERAKGNILERFSAQQFPDLHSELNLSSLELGDSALYFCASSVDPTSNYGYTFGSGTRLTVV.

The chain couples TRBV7-6 to TRBJ2-5, with a weak D call TRBD1 (6 bases). Per the germline V gene, CDR1 is SGHVS and CDR2 is FNYEAQ. CDR3 length equals 19 residues. Trimming pared 0 bases from V and 5 bases from J, leaving 25 bases between. The CDR3 here is CASSLAIFRGSFLLETQYF. CDR3 in DNA: TGTGCCAGCAGCTTAGCGATATTCAGGGGAAGTTTCCTATTGGAGACCCAGTACTTC.

The rearrangement links TRBV7-9 to TRBJ1-1; the D is unclear. The CDR3 runs 12 residues. CDR1 is SEHNR, CDR2 FQNEAQ, per germline (reference sequence). Deletions cut 0 bases from V and 7 bases from J, with 6 bases between. CDR3 residues: CASSLATYEAFF. The DNA for the CDR3 is TGTGCCAGCAGCTTAGCCACATATGAAGCTTTCTTT.

Note on this clone: This specimen includes other DNA sequences encoding the same CDR3. The chain has TRBV5-1 and TRBJ1-5; D perhaps matches TRBD1 (6 bases). This CDR3 region has 15 residues. The germline CDR1 and CDR2 sequences are SGHRS and YFSETQ. V was clipped by 0 bases and J by 3 bases, with 10 bases between them. This chain's CDR3 is CASSLAGQFNQPQHF. DNA of the CDR3: TGCGCCAGCAGCTTGGCCGGACAGTTCAATCAGCCCCAGCATTTT.

This clone was found a few times. The chain employs TRBV4-1 and TRBJ1-5; D remains ambiguous. Germline V CDR1 and CDR2: MGHRA, YSYEKL. Trimming shortened V by 6 bases and J by 4 bases, and 16 bases separated the two germline ends. The CDR3 covers 15 residues. The CDR3 sequence: CASRLNEGSNQPQHF. CDR3 in DNA: TGCGCCAGCAGACTAAATGAGGGCTCGAATCAGCCCCAGCATTTT.

This chain joins TRBV6-6 and TRBJ1-3; the D is unclear. V was cut by 5 bases and J by 2 bases, with 16 bases left in between. The CDR3 runs 16 residues. Germline V lookup: CDR1 MNHNY, CDR2 SVGAGI (reference sequence). This chain's CDR3 is CASSHLWGVTGNTIYF. CDR3 nucleotides: TGTGCCAGCAGTCATTTGTGGGGAGTCACTGGAAACACCATATATTTT.

The chain recombines TRBV5-1 with TRBJ1-1; D unresolved. V lost 0 bases to trimming and J lost 6 bases, with 12 bases between them. CDR3 length: 14 residues. Germline-derived CDR1 and CDR2 are SGHRS and YFSETQ. The CDR3 protein is CASSLGQVYSEAFF. CDR3 in DNA: TGCGCCAGCAGCTTGGGGCAGGTCTACTCTGAAGCTTTCTTT.

The chain carries TRBV5-8 and TRBJ2-1; D call uncertain. In germline, CDR1 is SGHTS, CDR2 YDEGEE. The CDR3 has 12 amino acids. The ends were cut back, 3 bases at V and 7 bases at J, with 8 bases in the middle. The CDR3 region has the DNA TGTGCCAGCAGCTCCAGGAGAAATGAGCAGTTCTTC. It encodes CASSSRRNEQFF.

The J gene is TRBJ2-7, the V gene TRBV4-1; 13 nucleotides align to TRBD2. This CDR3 spans 19 amino acids. Germline CDR1 reads MGHRA; CDR2 reads YSYEKL. V gave up 3 bases and J gave up 0 bases; unmatched junction bases: 11. The CDR3 DNA reads as TGCGCCAGCAGCCAGGACCCGGCGACTAGCGGGGGGCCCTCCTACGAGCAGTACTTC. It specifies CASSQDPATSGGPSYEQYF.

The CDR3 nucleotides are TGTGCCAGTAGGACTAGCGGGGGGGACTCCTACAATGAGCAGTTCTTC. Encoded protein: CASRTSGGDSYNEQFF. The chain carries TRBV19 and TRBJ2-1; 14 nucleotides line up with TRBD2. Germline loops: CDR1 LNHDA, CDR2 SQIVND (reference sequence). The CDR3 loop spans 16 amino acids. V trimming: 6 bases; J trimming: 0 bases; junction bases outside the gene matches: 1.

This clone came up once. The chain joins TRBV5-5 to TRBJ2-2, with D possibly being TRBD1 or TRBD2 (6 bases each). The germline V gene has CDR1 SGHKS and CDR2 YYEKEE (reference sequence). The V end lost 7 bases, the J end lost 4 bases, and 14 bases lay between the germline ends. This CDR3 comprises 14 residues. In DNA form, the CDR3 reads TGTGCCAGCTCGGGGGCAGGAGGCACCGGGGAGCTGTTTTTT. As protein: CASSGAGGTGELFF. The entire variable domain, with the rest obtained from reference TRBV5-5 and TRBJ2-2, is as follows: DAGVTQSPTHLIKTRGQQVTLRCSPISGHKSVSWYQQVLGQGPQFIFQYYEKEERGRGNFPDRFSARQFPNYSSELNVNALLLGDSALYLCASSGAGGTGELFFGEGSRLTVL.

Sample share makes this clone medium-sized. The genes are TRBV6-4 and TRBJ2-1, with D unclear. V lost 0 bases to trimming and J lost 4 bases, with 7 bases between them. The CDR3 spans 14 residues. Germline CDR1 reads MRHNA; CDR2 reads SNTAGT. CDR3 amino acids: CASSDSSDYNEQFF. In DNA, the CDR3 is TGTGCCAGCAGTGACTCGAGTGATTACAATGAGCAGTTCTTC.

This clone has just a few counts. CDR3: CASRPRLATQCTEAFF. In DNA form, the CDR3 reads TGTGCCAGCAGACCGCGTCTAGCTACACAATGCACTGAAGCTTTCTTT. The rearrangement links TRBV21-1 to TRBJ1-1. TRBV21-1 is annotated as a pseudogene. The CDR3 runs 16 residues.

The chain links TRBV27 to TRBJ2-1; TRBD1 matches 8 bases. The V gene end was trimmed by 8 bases and the J gene end by 8 bases; junction bases not matched to a gene: 11. The CDR3 runs 14 residues. CDR1 MNHEY and CDR2 SMNVEV come from the germline V gene (reference sequence). CDR3 bases: TGTGCCAGCTCCGGGACAGGTCCTATGGATGAGCAGTTCTTC. Translating it yields CASSGTGPMDEQFF.

The chain carries TRBV27 and TRBJ2-7; TRBD1 aligns across 8 bases. Germline loops: CDR1 MNHEY, CDR2 SMNVEV (reference sequence). J lost 2 bases, V lost 8 bases, and 5 bases had no gene match. The CDR3 consists of 13 residues. CDR3 coding DNA: TGTGCCAGCGGGCCGGGACAGGCCTACGAGCAGTACTTC. Its protein is CASGPGQAYEQYF.

The chain couples TRBV28 to TRBJ1-5, with D possibly TRBD1 on 5 matching bases. Germline V lookup: CDR1 MDHEN, CDR2 SYDVKM. Trimming took off 4 bases at V and 4 bases at J, with 23 bases between the two ends. The CDR3 has 18 amino acids. CDR3 nucleotide sequence: TGTGCCAGCAGTTCCTCTCCCGGGGCGGGGTCTGCAAATCAGCCCCAGCATTTT. This sequence encodes CASSSSPGAGSANQPQHF. The full variable domain, in which reference TRBV28 and TRBJ1-5 provide the parts outside the CDR3, is DVKVTQSSRYLVKRTGEKVFLECVQDMDHENMFWYRQDPGLGLRLIYFSYDVKMKEKGDIPEGYSVSREKKERFSLILESASTNQTSMYLCASSSSPGAGSANQPQHFGDGTRLSIL.